A single sample is the source of the 4 T cell receptor beta chains below, sequenced in a study of tumor and adjacent non-tumor tissue in lung cancer. The library came from three nested PCR rounds adapted from ARM-PCR protocols. TCRdb independently ran MiXCR on the multiplex PCR reads; one entry per CDR3 protein. The repertoire holds around 210,000 distinct CDR3 sequences, with about 71% as singletons. This sample's RNA came from whole unsorted tissue. Sample: lung tumor tissue. All receptors derive from a man aged 60 to 75 with non-small cell lung cancer.

CDR3 protein: CASSQDYRDHYGYTF. The CDR3 region has the DNA TGCGCCAGCAGCCAAGATTACAGGGATCACTATGGCTACACCTTC. The chain recombines TRBV4-3 with TRBJ1-2; the D gene is possibly TRBD1 (6 bases). This CDR3 spans 15 amino acids. The V end lost 0 bases, the J end lost 3 bases, and 11 bases lay between the germline ends. Germline values: CDR1 LGHNA, CDR2 YSLEER.

This clonotype was observed a handful of times. A much larger clone sits a single nucleotide away, making a read error possible. The chain links TRBV10-2 to TRBJ1-2, with 11 bases matching TRBD1. Germline loops: CDR1 WSHSY, CDR2 SAAADI. CDR3 length: 15 amino acids. The CDR3 here is CTSSENGQGATGYTF. CDR3 nucleotides: TGCACCAGCAGTGAGAACGGACAGGGGGCTACTGGCTACACCTTC.

To note about this clonotype: A read error may account for a junction end that differs from germline. The chain joins TRBV10-2 to TRBJ2-7; the match to TRBD1 covers 7 bases. CDR1 is WSHSY, CDR2 SAAADI, per germline. The CDR3 loop spans 15 amino acids. As DNA, the CDR3 is TGCGCCAGGAGTGAGCCTGCACAGGGGCACTACGAGCAGTACTTC. This gives the protein CARSEPAQGHYEQYF.

This clonotype appeared a single time. The chain employs TRBV12-5 and TRBJ2-7, with a tentative D call TRBD1 (5 bases). V dropped 2 bases and J dropped 7 bases, with 9 bases sitting between them. The length of the CDR3 is 12 residues. Germline V gives CDR1 LGHNT, CDR2 FRNRAP. The CDR3 coding sequence is TGTGCTAGTGGTTTGAGGGGAACGGAGCAGTACTTC. Translation gives CASGLRGTEQYF.